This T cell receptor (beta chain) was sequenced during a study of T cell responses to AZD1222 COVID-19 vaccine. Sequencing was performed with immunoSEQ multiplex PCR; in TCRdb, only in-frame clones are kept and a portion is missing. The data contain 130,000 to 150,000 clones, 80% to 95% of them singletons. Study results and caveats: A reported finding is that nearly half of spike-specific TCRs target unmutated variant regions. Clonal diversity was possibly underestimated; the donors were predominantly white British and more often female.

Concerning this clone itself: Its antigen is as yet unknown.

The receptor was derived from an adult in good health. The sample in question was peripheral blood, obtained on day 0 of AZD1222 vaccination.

The CDR3 nucleotides read TGCAGTTTAGAGCGGGGGGAGGAGCAGTACTTC. Its translation: CSLERGEEQYF. The chain employs TRBV20-1 and TRBJ2-7; 9 bases map to TRBD2. Germline V CDR1 and CDR2: DFQATT, SNEGSKA (reference sequence). V shed 8 bases and J 7 bases; nucleotides not matched to a gene: 6. The CDR3 runs to 11 residues.